The 30 T cell receptor beta chains below were found in one sample sequenced in a study of CD4 T cells in relation to SARS-CoV-2 and coronaviruses. Unexposed donor CD4+ T cells date from 2011-2018, before the COVID-19 pandemic. After about ten days of culture, CD4+ T cells were isolated. For these receptors, no antigen is known. Sequenced by immunoSEQ multiplex PCR; TCRdb stores in-frame clones only, minus some. The table records roughly 23,000 clones, about three quarters of them present only once. The sequenced sample was CD4+ T cells from PBMCs, cultured in vitro. These receptors all stem from a human donor in good health.

The chain links TRBV28 to TRBJ2-7; maybe TRBD1 (6 bases). CDR1 MDHEN and CDR2 SYDVKM come from the germline V gene. CDR3 length equals 14 residues. The CDR3 DNA follows: TGTGCTATCGAGACAACAGGGACCTCCTACGAGCAGTACTTC. Amino acid sequence: CAIETTGTSYEQYF.

The rearrangement joins TRBV15 to TRBJ1-6; D not resolved. The V end lost 0 bases, the J end lost 10 bases, and 4 bases lay between the germline ends. The length of the CDR3 is 12 residues. Germline CDR1 and CDR2: LNHNV and YYDKDF (reference sequence). CDR3 protein: CATSRDLSPLHF. CDR3 in DNA: TGTGCCACCAGCAGAGATCTGTCACCCCTCCACTTT.

J is TRBJ2-1 and V is TRBV29-1; 7 nucleotides match TRBD1. This CDR3 is 15 amino acids long. Germline V gene lookup returns CDR1 SQVTM and CDR2 ANQGSEA. V trimming: 5 bases; J trimming: 5 bases; junction bases outside the gene matches: 12. CDR3 sequence: CSVRRIWDRDNEQFF. The CDR3 nucleotides read TGCAGCGTTCGCCGGATCTGGGACAGAGACAATGAGCAGTTCTTC.

This clone was picked up a small number of times. The rearrangement joins TRBV11-2 to TRBJ1-5; no reliable D call. Germline CDR1 reads SGHAT; CDR2 reads FQNNGV. The CDR3 consists of 13 residues. Trimming took 2 bases from V and 3 from J, leaving 5 bases between them. The CDR3 DNA reads TGTGCCAGCAGCTTAAACGTCAATCAGCCCCAGCATTTT. Its protein is CASSLNVNQPQHF.

This clone was seen a handful of times. The chain has TRBV6-1 and TRBJ2-3, with 8 positions matching TRBD1. Losses at the gene ends were 9 bases for V and 3 bases for J; bases not matched to a gene: 11. The CDR3 is 15 amino acids. The germline CDR1 and CDR2 sequences are MNHNS and SASEGT. The CDR3 coding sequence is TGTGCCAGTACCGACCGAGACAGGGGAACAGATACGCAGTATTTT. The encoded protein is CASTDRDRGTDTQYF.

In this sample, this clone turned up once. This chain links TRBV15 with TRBJ2-1, with 9 bases aligning to TRBD2. The CDR3 has 14 residues. Germline lookup yields CDR1 LNHNV and CDR2 YYDKDF (reference sequence). With 7 bases clipped from V and 3 bases from J, the junction kept 4 bases outside the gene matches. As DNA, the CDR3 is TGTGCCACCATGAAGCGGGAGGACTACAATGAGCAGTTCTTC. Its protein product is CATMKREDYNEQFF.

The J gene is TRBJ2-7, the V gene TRBV5-4; TRBD2 agrees at 8 bases. Looked up from germline, CDR1 is SGHNT and CDR2 is YYREEE (reference sequence). The CDR3 covers 14 residues. Trimming cost V 4 bases and J 0 bases; bases outside gene matches: 3. The CDR3 DNA is TGTGCCAGCAGCAAGGGACTAGACTCCTACGAGCAGTACTTC. It codes for CASSKGLDSYEQYF.

The J gene is TRBJ1-2, the V gene TRBV15; maybe TRBD1 (6 bases). The V end lost 0 bases, the J end lost 9 bases, and 14 bases lay between the germline ends. Looked up from germline, CDR1 is LNHNV and CDR2 is YYDKDF (reference sequence). This CDR3 contains 14 residues. CDR3: CATSRDEQGRSYTF. The CDR3 nucleotides are TGTGCCACCAGCAGAGATGAACAGGGTCGGAGCTACACCTTC.

The chain combines TRBV12-3 or TRBV12-4 with TRBJ2-1; D not resolved. V lost 4 bases and J lost 8, with 12 bases in between. This CDR3 has 13 amino acids. The DNA for the CDR3 is TGTGCCAGCAGTTCAGACTTTTCAGATGAGCAGTTCTTC. This sequence encodes CASSSDFSDEQFF.

The rearrangement uses TRBV12-3 or TRBV12-4 and TRBJ1-2, with D unclear. V lost 1 base and J lost 8, with 8 bases in between. The CDR3 length is 12 residues. The CDR3 DNA follows: TGTGCCAGCAGTTTAGGGGTTTGGGGCTACACCTTC. It translates to CASSLGVWGYTF.

This chain connects TRBV7-2 to TRBJ1-5; D gene uncertain. The CDR3 has 13 residues. CDR1 SGHTA and CDR2 FQGNSA come from the germline V gene. Trimming removed 4 bases from V and 6 bases from J, with 10 bases in between. CDR3 DNA: TGTGCCAGCAGCTCCCGACGGGGTCAGCCCCAGCATTTT. As protein: CASSSRRGQPQHF. Complete variable domain (other parts from reference TRBV7-2 and TRBJ1-5): GAGVSQSPSNKVTEKGKDVELRCDPISGHTALYWYRQSLGQGLEFLIYFQGNSAPDKSGLPSDRFSAERTGGSVSTLTIQRTQQEDSAVYLCASSSRRGQPQHFGDGTRLSIL.

The chain joins TRBV6-5 to TRBJ1-1, with TRBD1 matching 8 bases. Looked up from germline, CDR1 is MNHEY and CDR2 is SVGAGI. The V gene end was trimmed by 4 bases and the J gene end by 1 base; junction bases not matched to a gene: 5. The CDR3 sequence is 15 residues long. For the CDR3, the DNA is TGTGCCAGCAGTTTGGACAGGGTACAGAACACTGAAGCTTTCTTT. Its protein product is CASSLDRVQNTEAFF.

The chain is built from TRBV2 and TRBJ2-4; D remains ambiguous. CDR1 and CDR2 from the germline V gene are SNHLY and FYNNEI. Trimming pared 1 base from V and 8 bases from J, leaving 12 bases between. The CDR3 is made up of 14 amino acids. CDR3 in DNA: TGTGCCAGCAGTGAAGTTGGGGTCACAGACATTCAGTACTTC. Translation: CASSEVGVTDIQYF.

The rearrangement links TRBV7-9 to TRBJ1-1, with no clear D. CDR3 length: 14 residues. CDR1 and CDR2 (germline): SEHNR, FQNEAQ (reference sequence). Trimming left V 0 bases short and J 0 bases short, with 5 bases between. CDR3 DNA sequence: TGTGCCAGCAGCTTAGCTGGGTTGAACACTGAAGCTTTCTTT. Encoded protein: CASSLAGLNTEAFF.

V gene TRBV5-4 combines with J gene TRBJ1-4; TRBD1 is a possible D gene (6 bases). The germline CDR1 and CDR2 sequences are SGHNT and YYREEE (reference sequence). V lost 0 bases, J lost 6 bases, and 12 bases lay in between. This CDR3 region has 15 residues. The DNA of the CDR3 is TGTGCCAGCAGCTTGGGAGGGGGGCGTGATGAAAAACTGTTTTTT. It yields the protein CASSLGGGRDEKLFF.

This chain joins TRBV5-1 and TRBJ2-1; 7 nucleotides agree with TRBD2. The CDR3 spans 15 residues. The V and J ends lost 0 bases and 3 bases, in that order; junction bases with no gene match: 3. From germline, CDR1 is SGHRS and CDR2 YFSETQ. The chain's CDR3 is CASSLGGEGYNEQFF. For the CDR3, the DNA is TGCGCCAGCAGCTTGGGGGGGGAGGGCTACAATGAGCAGTTCTTC.

This clone was detected only a few times. V and J are TRBV5-4 and TRBJ2-3, with D perhaps TRBD2 (5 bases). Germline V gene sequence: CDR1 SGHNT, CDR2 YYREEE (reference sequence). The CDR3 spans 13 residues. The V end lost 5 bases, the J end lost 2 bases, and 9 bases lay between the germline ends. The CDR3 loop is CASRPGITDTQYF. The DNA for the CDR3 is TGTGCCAGCAGGCCGGGAATCACAGATACGCAGTATTTT.

The chain recombines TRBV30 with TRBJ2-6; D not certain. Germline loops: CDR1 GTSNPN, CDR2 SVGIG (reference sequence). The CDR3 consists of 12 residues. V dropped 2 bases and J dropped 4 bases, with 3 bases sitting between them. CDR3 amino acids: CAWSQGANVLTF. The CDR3 DNA sequence: TGTGCCTGGAGTCAGGGGGCCAACGTCCTGACTTTC.

This chain links TRBV24-1 with TRBJ2-2; 7 bases agree with TRBD1. The CDR3 length is 19 residues. Germline V lookup: CDR1 KGHDR, CDR2 SFDVKD. J lost 0 bases, V lost 3 bases, and 12 bases had no gene match. CDR3: CATSDPTPWTGSNTGELFF. The CDR3 region has the DNA TGTGCCACCAGTGATCCCACCCCCTGGACAGGATCGAACACCGGGGAGCTGTTTTTT.

The V and J genes are TRBV30 and TRBJ2-2, with 8 bases fitting TRBD2. The trim removed 3 bases at V and 2 bases at J, leaving 2 bases unmatched. The CDR3 has 14 amino acids. Per the germline V gene, CDR1 is GTSNPN and CDR2 is SVGIG (reference sequence). Here the CDR3 reads CAWSGRGNTGELFF. Written as DNA, the CDR3 is TGTGCCTGGAGCGGGAGGGGCAACACCGGGGAGCTGTTTTTT.

This clone was counted between two and nine times. The chain employs TRBV5-6 and TRBJ2-2; tentative D call: TRBD2 (5 bases). The CDR3 runs 12 residues. Germline CDR1 and CDR2: SGHDT and YYEEEE. The V gene lost 1 base and the J gene lost 7 bases, with 5 bases spanning the gap. The CDR3 DNA is TGTGCCAGCAGCTTGACTAGCGGGGAGCTGTTTTTT. Translation: CASSLTSGELFF.

This clone has a handful of counts. The J gene is TRBJ1-2, the V gene TRBV25-1; D not resolved. The germline V and J ends were trimmed by 2 bases and 2 bases, with 15 bases remaining between them. Germline assignment: CDR1 MGHDK and CDR2 SYGVNS. This CDR3 is 16 amino acids long. The CDR3 DNA reads as TGTGCCAGCAGTGAAGTAGGAGTTCTGACCAACTATGGCTACACCTTC. As protein: CASSEVGVLTNYGYTF.

J is TRBJ1-2 and V is TRBV7-9; 8 bases agree with TRBD1. After removal of 4 bases from V and 6 bases from J, the junction contained 4 bases not matched to a gene. CDR1 is SEHNR, CDR2 FQNEAQ, per germline (reference sequence). The CDR3 sequence is 13 residues long. In nucleotides, the CDR3 is TGTGCCAGCAGCTCCAGGGGGCTTGATGGCTACACCTTC. Its translation: CASSSRGLDGYTF.

This clone showed up just a few times. DNA of the CDR3: TGTGCCTGGAGTTCGAGGGTTGAAGCTTTCTTT. It encodes CAWSSRVEAFF. The V and J genes are TRBV30 and TRBJ1-1; D remains unclear. CDR1 and CDR2 (germline): GTSNPN, SVGIG (reference sequence). This CDR3 has 11 amino acids. Trimming left V 2 bases short and J 7 bases short, with 8 bases between.

The rearrangement uses TRBV2 and TRBJ2-1, with a tentative D call TRBD1 (5 bases). Germline V lookup: CDR1 SNHLY, CDR2 FYNNEI. The ends were cut back, 3 bases at V and 6 bases at J, with 12 bases in the middle. The CDR3 covers 14 residues. This chain's CDR3 is CASSDSRVGNEQFF. The DNA of the CDR3 is TGTGCCAGCAGTGACTCCAGGGTGGGCAATGAGCAGTTCTTC.

V is TRBV15 and J is TRBJ2-7, with D unclear. The CDR3 runs 14 residues. Per the germline V gene, CDR1 is LNHNV and CDR2 is YYDKDF (reference sequence). Between the trimmed V and J ends, which lost 0 bases and 0 bases, there was a span of 6 bases. The CDR3 coding sequence is TGTGCCACCAGCAGAGATGATTCCTCCTACGAGCAGTACTTC. Amino acid sequence: CATSRDDSSYEQYF.

J is TRBJ2-7 and V is TRBV21-1; the table's TRBD2 call for D was not verified on the DNA. TRBV21-1 is a known pseudogene. The CDR3 covers 17 residues. CDR3 in amino acids: CASYPERAEKSSYEQYF. The CDR3, as DNA: TGTGCCAGTTATCCAGAGCGGGCCGAAAAAAGCTCCTACGAGCAGTACTTC.

The chain couples TRBV28 to TRBJ2-7; D gene uncertain. Germline V lookup: CDR1 MDHEN, CDR2 SYDVKM. CDR3 size: 15 residues. V shed 3 bases and J shed 9 bases, with 21 bases lying between them. CDR3: CASSFLKGGVWRQYF. The CDR3 region has the DNA TGTGCCAGCAGTTTTCTTAAGGGTGGGGTCTGGAGGCAGTACTTC.

The sample holds one count of this clone. This chain connects TRBV20-1 to TRBJ2-3; 7 bases agree with TRBD2. Germline V gives CDR1 DFQATT, CDR2 SNEGSKA (reference sequence). J gave up 3 bases and V 3 bases, and 6 bases lay outside the gene matches. CDR3 size: 14 residues. CDR3 residues: CSASGGRATDTQYF. In nucleotides, the CDR3 is TGCAGTGCTAGTGGCGGGAGAGCGACAGATACGCAGTATTTT.

CDR3 DNA sequence: TGTGCCAGCTCACCAGCCTACGAGCAGTACTTC. It yields the protein CASSPAYEQYF. This rearrangement joins TRBV18 to TRBJ2-7; D gene ambiguous. Trimming removed 2 bases from V and 2 bases from J, with 1 base in between. The length of the CDR3 is 11 residues. Germline loops: CDR1 KGHSH, CDR2 LQKENI.